This TCR beta chain originates from a study of shared clonotypes between healthy human individuals. Terminally differentiated effector memory CD45RA+ cells were left out of the naive CD8 fraction, which was CD45RO-negative and positively selected for CCR7. Execution of the assay was at deep level. Genomic DNA of every subset was divided equally among multiple immunoSEQ plates. Libraries were prepared by immunoSEQ multiplex PCR; TCRdb keeps only in-frame clonotypes and omits some of them. The sample yields millions of clones, 85% to 95% seen once. Trimming removed 3 bases at V and 4 bases at J, with 15 bases between. In germline, CDR1 is SGHRS, CDR2 YFSETQ. This CDR3 comprises 15 residues. Points on this clone: Its specificity is unknown.

Overall study findings and caveats: Non-shared clonotypes had lower generation probabilities than clonotypes shared by all four sorted-subset donors.

The chain uses TRBV5-1 and TRBJ2-3; weak D call: TRBD1 (5 bases). This TCR derives from a man aged 18 to 29 in good health. Some clones in this sample may be carry-over from other donors' samples. The sample was naive CD8+ T cells from PBMCs. The CDR3 is CASSSLKEGADTQYF. CDR3 nucleotide sequence: TGCGCCAGCAGCTCACTTAAGGAAGGGGCAGATACGCAGTATTTT.